A selection of T cell receptor beta chains follows, all from one sample in a study of cytomegalovirus exposure and HLA in healthy donors. Repertoires were generated with immunoSEQ multiplex PCR, while TCRdb's copy carries only in-frame clones and drops some. This sample has some 84,000 clones; roughly 80% occur once, and the top ten carry roughly 2%. The sample was PBMCs. Source of these receptors: a boy younger than 18 in good health and CMV-seronegative. Each CDR3 is given with its conserved first and last residue. The order of the fields is V gene, D gene, clone size, J gene, CDR3 DNA, CDR3 protein. D genes are given only for firm matches. Size is omitted from some rows. Given values are once, few, many or a class for expanded clones.

V gene: TRBV28; D gene: TRBD1; clone size: NA; J gene: TRBJ1-5; CDR3 DNA: TGTGCCAGCAGGCGGAGGGGGCTATCTAATAGCAATCAGCCCCAGCATTTT; CDR3 protein: CASRRRGLSNSNQPQHF
V gene: TRBV1; D gene: NA; clone size: NA; J gene: TRBJ2-7; CDR3 DNA: TGCACCAGCAGCCTTGGACAGGTCGGATCCTACGAGCAGTACTTC; CDR3 protein: CTSSLGQVGSYEQYF
V gene: TRBV9; D gene: TRBD1; clone size: once; J gene: TRBJ2-3; CDR3 DNA: TGTGCCAGCAGCGTAGGTGGGACAGACACAGATACGCAGTATTTT; CDR3 protein: CASSVGGTDTDTQYF
V gene: TRBV14; D gene: TRBD1; clone size: once; J gene: TRBJ1-2; CDR3 DNA: TGTGCCAGCAGCTCGGGACAGGCGCGAGCTAACTATGGCTACACCTTC; CDR3 protein: CASSSGQARANYGYTF
V gene: TRBV7-9; D gene: TRBD2; clone size: NA; J gene: TRBJ2-1; CDR3 DNA: TGTGCCAGCAGCGTGACTAGCGGAGGGTACAATGAGCAGTTCTTC; CDR3 protein: CASSVTSGGYNEQFF
V gene: TRBV29-1; D gene: TRBD1; clone size: NA; J gene: TRBJ1-2; CDR3 DNA: TGCAGCGCCGAACGACAGGGGGGCTACACCTTC; CDR3 protein: CSAERQGGYTF
V gene: TRBV9; D gene: TRBD1; clone size: NA; J gene: TRBJ2-1; CDR3 DNA: TGTGCCAGCAGCGTAGCGGACAGGGGCAACAATGAGCAGTTCTTC; CDR3 protein: CASSVADRGNNEQFF
V gene: TRBV15; D gene: NA; clone size: NA; J gene: TRBJ2-1; CDR3 DNA: TGTGCCACCAGCAGAGGACAGGAGACCTACAATGAGCAGTTCTTC; CDR3 protein: CATSRGQETYNEQFF
V gene: TRBV28; D gene: NA; clone size: NA; J gene: TRBJ2-7; CDR3 DNA: TGTGCCAGCAGTCCCCTGACAGGACCTTTGTTTTCCTACGAGCAGTACTTC; CDR3 protein: CASSPLTGPLFSYEQYF
V gene: TRBV6-1; D gene: TRBD1; clone size: NA; J gene: TRBJ2-3; CDR3 DNA: TGTGCCGGCAGGACAGGGTTTGGCTTAGATACGCAGTATTTT; CDR3 protein: CAGRTGFGLDTQYF
V gene: TRBV9; D gene: NA; clone size: NA; J gene: TRBJ1-1; CDR3 DNA: TGTGCCAGCAGCCCCGTGGGGGGTCGGGACACTGAAGCTTTCTTT; CDR3 protein: CASSPVGGRDTEAFF
V gene: TRBV6-4; D gene: TRBD1; clone size: NA; J gene: TRBJ1-2; CDR3 DNA: TGTGCCAGCAGTGAATACAGGGGAGCTAACTATGGCTACACCTTC; CDR3 protein: CASSEYRGANYGYTF
V gene: TRBV10-3; D gene: NA; clone size: NA; J gene: TRBJ1-1; CDR3 DNA: TGTGCCATCAGTGAGTCAACACCGAACACTGAAGCTTTCTTT; CDR3 protein: CAISESTPNTEAFF
V gene: TRBV30; D gene: NA; clone size: NA; J gene: TRBJ2-6; CDR3 DNA: TGTGCCTGGGAGGCCGGGGCCAACGTCCTGACTTTC; CDR3 protein: CAWEAGANVLTF
V gene: TRBV9; D gene: NA; clone size: once; J gene: TRBJ1-2; CDR3 DNA: TGTGCCAGCAGCGTAGAGGCCCAGGGTTGGGGCTACACCTTC; CDR3 protein: CASSVEAQGWGYTF
V gene: TRBV25-1; D gene: TRBD1; clone size: NA; J gene: TRBJ2-7; CDR3 DNA: TGTGCCAGCAGTTACGGACAGGACCCTCCTAACGAGCAGTACTTC; CDR3 protein: CASSYGQDPPNEQYF
V gene: TRBV9; D gene: NA; clone size: NA; J gene: TRBJ1-1; CDR3 DNA: TGTGCCAGCAGCGTGCAGGAGAACACTGAAGCTTTCTTT; CDR3 protein: CASSVQENTEAFF
V gene: TRBV30; D gene: TRBD1; clone size: few; J gene: TRBJ2-3; CDR3 DNA: TGTGCCTGGAGTCCCGGGACAGGGGGCGCCCCAGATACGCAGTATTTT; CDR3 protein: CAWSPGTGGAPDTQYF
V gene: TRBV6-1; D gene: TRBD1; clone size: once; J gene: TRBJ2-3; CDR3 DNA: TGTGCCAGCAGTCTGGACAGGGGAGGAGATACGCAGTATTTT; CDR3 protein: CASSLDRGGDTQYF
V gene: TRBV14; D gene: TRBD1; clone size: once; J gene: TRBJ2-7; CDR3 DNA: TGTGCCAGCAGCCAAGAGGGCAGGGGGCCGAACGAGCAGTACTTC; CDR3 protein: CASSQEGRGPNEQYF
V gene: TRBV28; D gene: NA; clone size: NA; J gene: TRBJ2-3; CDR3 DNA: TGTGCCAGCAGCGATCCAGAAGATACGCAGTATTTT; CDR3 protein: CASSDPEDTQYF
V gene: TRBV30; D gene: NA; clone size: NA; J gene: TRBJ2-7; CDR3 DNA: TGTGCCTGGGGCGGGCTGGAACTCTACGAGCAGTACTTC; CDR3 protein: CAWGGLELYEQYF
V gene: TRBV4-3; D gene: NA; clone size: once; J gene: TRBJ2-7; CDR3 DNA: TGCGCCAGCAGCCCCTCACTGGCAGACGTGTGGGCTTCGTACGAGCAGTACTTC; CDR3 protein: CASSPSLADVWASYEQYF
V gene: TRBV29-1; D gene: NA; clone size: few; J gene: TRBJ2-5; CDR3 DNA: TGCAGCGTTGTGAGAGGGCAGGAGACCCAGTACTTC; CDR3 protein: CSVVRGQETQYF
V gene: TRBV9; D gene: TRBD2; clone size: NA; J gene: TRBJ2-1; CDR3 DNA: TGTGCCAGCAGCCCTATAGCGGGCCGCTACAATGAGCAGTTCTTC; CDR3 protein: CASSPIAGRYNEQFF
V gene: TRBV11-1; D gene: NA; clone size: few; J gene: TRBJ2-7; CDR3 DNA: TGTGCCAGCAGCTTAGTCGCGTACGGCTACGAGCAGTACTTC; CDR3 protein: CASSLVAYGYEQYF
V gene: TRBV28; D gene: NA; clone size: NA; J gene: TRBJ2-4; CDR3 DNA: TGTGCCAGCAGTTTCGGCCAGGGAAGCCAAAACATTCAGTACTTC; CDR3 protein: CASSFGQGSQNIQYF
V gene: TRBV29-1; D gene: NA; clone size: NA; J gene: TRBJ2-7; CDR3 DNA: TGCAGCGTTGTGGGCAGCACAGATCCTGAGTACTTC; CDR3 protein: CSVVGSTDPEYF
V gene: TRBV29-1; D gene: NA; clone size: NA; J gene: TRBJ2-1; CDR3 DNA: TGCAGCGCCGAACCCACAGGTCCAGCCAATGAGCAGTTCTTC; CDR3 protein: CSAEPTGPANEQFF
V gene: TRBV4-2; D gene: NA; clone size: NA; J gene: TRBJ1-4; CDR3 DNA: TGTGCCAGCAGCCAAGAGGCAGGGCTGAATGAAAAACTGTTTTTT; CDR3 protein: CASSQEAGLNEKLFF
V gene: TRBV28; D gene: NA; clone size: NA; J gene: TRBJ1-1; CDR3 DNA: TGTGCCAGCAGTACGACAGTTTGGGGCACTGAAGCTTTCTTT; CDR3 protein: CASSTTVWGTEAFF
V gene: TRBV7-2; D gene: NA; clone size: few; J gene: TRBJ2-7; CDR3 DNA: TGTGCCAGCAGCTTCTCCGAGTCCTACGAGCAGTACTTC; CDR3 protein: CASSFSESYEQYF